The next 22 T cell receptor beta chains were all read from a single sample in a study of blood T cell repertoires in COVID-19. The table came from immunoSEQ multiplex PCR; TCRdb's copy has only in-frame clones and leaves some out. The sample carries about 80,000 clones, approximately 76% recorded once. The sample taken for sequencing was peripheral blood. These receptors were taken from a man aged 70-80 years with active or convalescent COVID-19.

V is TRBV4-1 and J is TRBJ2-5; TRBD2 aligns across 10 bases. Looked up from germline, CDR1 is MGHRA and CDR2 is YSYEKL. Trimming at V came to 1 base and at J to 2 bases, leaving 7 bases not matched to a gene. The CDR3 totals 17 residues. The CDR3 here is CASSQGSVAGGQETQYF. CDR3 bases: TGCGCCAGCAGCCAAGGGTCAGTAGCGGGGGGACAAGAGACCCAGTACTTC.

This clone was recorded a few times. In DNA form, the CDR3 reads TGTGCCAGCACCCGTGGGGGCGGAGAGACCCAGTACTTC. As protein: CASTRGGGETQYF. The V call is TRBV7-2, the J call TRBJ2-5; TRBD1 might be the D (6 bases). V was cut by 7 bases and J by 4 bases, with 13 bases left in between. From germline, CDR1 is SGHTA and CDR2 FQGNSA. The CDR3 runs to 13 residues.

The chain carries TRBV5-6 and TRBJ2-7; D may be TRBD1 (5 bases). The CDR3 is made up of 17 amino acids. V gave up 0 bases and J gave up 4 bases, with 20 bases separating them. Germline lookup yields CDR1 SGHDT and CDR2 YYEEEE. The CDR3 sequence: CASSLVKSDTPPYEQYF. The CDR3 DNA is TGTGCCAGCAGCTTGGTTAAATCGGACACACCTCCATACGAGCAGTACTTC.

The chain employs TRBV19 and TRBJ2-6; perhaps TRBD1 as D (5 bases). Trimming took off 4 bases at V and 2 bases at J, with 6 bases between the two ends. Germline loops: CDR1 LNHDA, CDR2 SQIVND (reference sequence). The CDR3 totals 14 residues. CDR3 bases: TGTGCCAGTAGTACAGGGACTGGGGCCAACGTCCTGACTTTC. Protein: CASSTGTGANVLTF.

There are a few counts of this clone. The rearrangement uses TRBV12-3 or TRBV12-4 and TRBJ2-3; possibly TRBD1 for D (5 bases). The CDR3 has 12 residues. V was pared by 6 bases and J by 2 bases, with 6 bases between. Here the CDR3 DNA reads TGTGCCAGCAGGGGGCTCACAGATACGCAGTATTTT. Amino acids: CASRGLTDTQYF.

This clone was detected once. This chain uses TRBV24-1 with TRBJ2-5; D not resolved. Per germline, CDR1 KGHDR and CDR2 SFDVKD. The CDR3 length is 14 residues. Trimming removed 3 bases from V and 2 bases from J, with 9 bases in between. The DNA of the CDR3 is TGTGCCACCAGTGATGCAACAAGTCAAGAGACCCAGTACTTC. Translating it yields CATSDATSQETQYF.

As concerns this clone: Other DNA sequences in this sample translate to the same CDR3. The chain is built from TRBV3-1 (or the pseudogene TRBV3-2) and TRBJ2-2; D ambiguous. Germline V gene lookup returns CDR1 LGHDT and CDR2 YNNKEL (reference sequence). V lost 2 bases and J 6 bases, leaving 4 bases between the germline ends. The CDR3 length is 12 residues. The CDR3 coding sequence is TGTGCCAGCAGCCAACTATCCGGGGAGCTGTTTTTT. Translated: CASSQLSGELFF.

The chain joins TRBV5-1 to TRBJ2-2; 12 bases are shared with TRBD2. Germline CDR1 and CDR2: SGHRS and YFSETQ. V lost 7 bases, J lost 5 bases, and 9 bases stayed unmatched. This CDR3 has 16 residues. The CDR3 region has the DNA TGCGCCAGCGGACGCTGGACTAGCGGGGCAACCGGGGAGCTGTTTTTT. Protein product: CASGRWTSGATGELFF. The full variable domain, rest sourced from reference TRBV5-1 and TRBJ2-2, is KAGVTQTPRYLIKTRGQQVTLSCSPISGHRSVSWYQQTPGQGLQFLFEYFSETQRNKGNFPGRFSGRQFSNSRSEMNVSTLELGDSALYLCASGRWTSGATGELFFGEGSRLTVL.

The chain links TRBV30 to TRBJ1-1; D gene ambiguous. The length of the CDR3 is 13 residues. In germline, CDR1 is GTSNPN, CDR2 SVGIG (reference sequence). V lost 4 bases and J 1 base, leaving 10 bases between the germline ends. The chain's CDR3 is CAWNIIENTEAFF. The CDR3 DNA reads TGTGCCTGGAATATAATAGAGAACACTGAAGCTTTCTTT. The full variable domain, rest sourced from reference TRBV30 and TRBJ1-1, is SQTIHQWPATLVQPVGSPLSLECTVEGTSNPNLYWYRQAAGRGLQLLFYSVGIGQISSEVPQNLSASRPQDRQFILSSKKLLLSDSGFYLCAWNIIENTEAFFGQGTRLTVV.

J is TRBJ1-2 and V is TRBV28, with D perhaps TRBD1 (5 bases). The CDR3 is 13 amino acids. With 10 bases removed from V and 4 bases from J, the gap between germline ends came to 16 bases. Germline loops: CDR1 MDHEN, CDR2 SYDVKM. The CDR3: CATPKAGGYGYTF. In DNA form, the CDR3 reads TGTGCCACCCCCAAAGCGGGGGGCTATGGCTACACCTTC.

The chain has TRBV9 and TRBJ1-4; 7 nucleotides line up with TRBD1. This CDR3 has 14 amino acids. The germline V gene has CDR1 SGDLS and CDR2 YYNGEE. After removal of 3 bases from V and 8 bases from J, the junction contained 7 bases not matched to a gene. Here the CDR3 reads CASSEQGLEEKLFF. CDR3 DNA sequence: TGTGCCAGCAGCGAACAGGGGTTAGAAGAAAAACTGTTTTTT.

The V gene is TRBV20-1, the J gene TRBJ2-3; 9 positions agree with TRBD1. This CDR3 is built from 16 residues. The J segment lost 5 bases and the V segment lost 3 bases, leaving 12 bases of the junction unmatched. CDR1 and CDR2 from the germline V gene are DFQATT and SNEGSKA (reference sequence). This CDR3 reads CSASNPGQGYEDTQYF. The DNA for the CDR3 is TGCAGTGCTAGTAACCCGGGACAGGGCTATGAAGATACGCAGTATTTT.

This chain connects TRBV4-1 to TRBJ1-6; D possibly corresponds to TRBD1 (5 bases). The germline V gene encodes CDR1 MGHRA and CDR2 YSYEKL. V was pared by 0 bases and J by 9 bases, with 12 bases between. The CDR3 covers 15 residues. The CDR3 loop reads CASSQDSFQGSPLHF. Here the CDR3 DNA reads TGCGCCAGCAGCCAAGATTCGTTTCAGGGTTCACCCCTCCACTTT.

The CDR3 spells CASSYDPGSSNQPQHF. The CDR3 bases are TGTGCCAGCAGTTACGATCCGGGAAGTAGCAATCAGCCCCAGCATTTT. V gene TRBV6-2 or TRBV6-3 combines with J gene TRBJ1-5; D unresolved. The germline gives CDR1 MNHEY, CDR2 SVGEGT. The CDR3 is 16 amino acids. Trimming took 2 bases from V and 0 from J, leaving 11 bases between them.

The DNA of the CDR3 is TGTGCCAGCAGCTTAGTCGGGGAATTGTCCAAAAACATTCAGTACTTC. As protein: CASSLVGELSKNIQYF. The chain joins TRBV5-6 to TRBJ2-4; D is possibly TRBD2 (5 bases). The V gene lost 2 bases and the J gene lost 2 bases, with 14 bases spanning the gap. CDR3 length: 16 amino acids. Germline CDR1 SGHDT, CDR2 YYEEEE.

This chain joins TRBV30 and TRBJ1-2, with D unclear. There are 16 residues in the CDR3. CDR1 and CDR2 (germline): GTSNPN, SVGIG (reference sequence). The germline V and J ends were trimmed by 3 bases and 0 bases, with 17 bases remaining between them. This chain's CDR3 is CAWREKLGQANYGYTF. The CDR3, as DNA: TGTGCCTGGAGAGAAAAACTGGGCCAAGCTAACTATGGCTACACCTTC.

This clone was seen a few times. The V and J genes are TRBV5-1 and TRBJ2-5, with 8 bases that match TRBD2. The trim removed 4 bases at V and 5 bases at J, leaving 4 bases unmatched. In germline, CDR1 is SGHRS, CDR2 YFSETQ. This CDR3 is built from 13 residues. CDR3 protein: CASSLTSAETQYF. CDR3 in DNA: TGCGCCAGCAGCCTGACTAGCGCGGAGACCCAGTACTTC.

The genes are TRBV5-1 and TRBJ1-6, with a weak D call TRBD1 (6 bases). Germline V gives CDR1 SGHRS, CDR2 YFSETQ. This CDR3 spans 14 amino acids. Trimming cost V 2 bases and J 7 bases, with 10 bases left between them. CDR3: CASSFGGLNSPLHF. In nucleotides, the CDR3 is TGCGCCAGCAGCTTCGGGGGGCTCAATTCACCCCTCCACTTT.

The genes are TRBV19 and TRBJ2-4; TRBD1 matches at 12 bases. This CDR3 has 17 residues. The V segment lost 4 bases and the J segment 6 bases; nucleotides outside the gene matches: 10. Per the germline V gene, CDR1 is LNHDA and CDR2 is SQIVND (reference sequence). The CDR3 DNA reads TGTGCCAGTAGTAGGGGGGGACAGGGGGCGACGAGAAACATTCAGTACTTC. This sequence encodes CASSRGGQGATRNIQYF.

The chain joins TRBV6-4 to TRBJ1-5; 8 nucleotides align to TRBD1. The V and J ends lost 3 bases and 5 bases, in that order; junction bases with no gene match: 9. The CDR3 contains 16 residues. Germline V CDR1 and CDR2: MRHNA, SNTAGT. The CDR3 region is CASSELTGESDQPQHF. The CDR3, as DNA: TGTGCCAGCAGTGAACTGACAGGGGAATCGGATCAGCCCCAGCATTTT.

The V call is TRBV5-1, the J call TRBJ1-5; 9 bases match TRBD1. With V trimmed by 4 bases and J by 4 bases, 3 bases remained unmatched. The CDR3 consists of 14 residues. CDR1 and CDR2 (germline): SGHRS, YFSETQ. CDR3 bases: TGCGCCAGCAGCCGCGGGACAGGGAATCAGCCCCAGCATTTT. The encoded protein is CASSRGTGNQPQHF.

The V call is TRBV1, the J call TRBJ2-7; the table's D call TRBD1 went unverified against the DNA. TRBV1 is described as a pseudogene. The CDR3 has 15 amino acids. This CDR3 is CTSSQNPGHVYEQYF. The DNA of the CDR3 is TGCACCAGCAGCCAAAACCCGGGACATGTCTACGAGCAGTACTTC.